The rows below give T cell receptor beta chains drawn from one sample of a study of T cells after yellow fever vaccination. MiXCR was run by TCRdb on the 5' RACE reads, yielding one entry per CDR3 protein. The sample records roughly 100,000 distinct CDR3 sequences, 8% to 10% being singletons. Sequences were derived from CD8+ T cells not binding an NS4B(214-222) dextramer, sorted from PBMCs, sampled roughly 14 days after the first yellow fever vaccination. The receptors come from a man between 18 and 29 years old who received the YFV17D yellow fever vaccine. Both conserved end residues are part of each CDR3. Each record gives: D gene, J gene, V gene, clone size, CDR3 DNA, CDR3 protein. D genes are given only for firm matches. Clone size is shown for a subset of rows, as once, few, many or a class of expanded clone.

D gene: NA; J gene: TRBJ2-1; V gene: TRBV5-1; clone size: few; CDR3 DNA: TGCGCCAGCAGCCCCGGCTCCGGGGCTGGCCTCTACAATGAGCAGTTCTTC; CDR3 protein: CASSPGSGAGLYNEQFF
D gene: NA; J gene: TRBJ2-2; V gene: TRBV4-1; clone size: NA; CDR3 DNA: TGCGCCAGCAGCCAACAACCGAGGGAGACTCTCGGGAACACCGGGGAGCTGTTTTTT; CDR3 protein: CASSQQPRETLGNTGELFF
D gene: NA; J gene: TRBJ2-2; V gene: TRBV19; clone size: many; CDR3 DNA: TGTGCCAGTAGTCCGGGACCCACCACCGGGGAGCTGTTTTTT; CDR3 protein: CASSPGPTTGELFF
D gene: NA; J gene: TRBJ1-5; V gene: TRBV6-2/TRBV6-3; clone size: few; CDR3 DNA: TGTGCCAGCAGGCCGACAGGAGGAGGTCAGCCCCAGCATTTT; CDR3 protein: CASRPTGGGQPQHF
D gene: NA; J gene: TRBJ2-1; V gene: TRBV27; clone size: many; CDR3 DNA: TGTGCCAGCAGGCGCCTGGGGGGTCATGAGCAGTTCTTC; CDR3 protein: CASRRLGGHEQFF
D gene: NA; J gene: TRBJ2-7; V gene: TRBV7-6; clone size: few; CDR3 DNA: TGTGCCAGCAGCCCAAGCCGTCCCTACGAGCAGTACTTC; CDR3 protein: CASSPSRPYEQYF
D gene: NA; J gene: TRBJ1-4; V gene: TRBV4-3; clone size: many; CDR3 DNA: TGCGCCAGCAGCCAAGATCGGACCTATCGAGGGGCAGGTGAAAAACTGTTTTTT; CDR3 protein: CASSQDRTYRGAGEKLFF
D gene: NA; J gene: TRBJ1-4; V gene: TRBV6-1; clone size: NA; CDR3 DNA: TGTGCCAGCAGTATCCGATTCTCCAAAACTAATGAAAAACTGTTTTTT; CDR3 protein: CASSIRFSKTNEKLFF
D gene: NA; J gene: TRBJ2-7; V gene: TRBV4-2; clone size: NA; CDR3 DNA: TGTGCCAGCAGCCACACCCCGCGGAGTAGTGACGAGCAGTACTTC; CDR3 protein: CASSHTPRSSDEQYF
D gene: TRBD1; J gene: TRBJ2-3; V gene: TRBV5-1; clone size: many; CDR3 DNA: TGCGCCAGCAGCTTCGATCCCGGGACAGGGGCGGATACGCAGTATTTT; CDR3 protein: CASSFDPGTGADTQYF
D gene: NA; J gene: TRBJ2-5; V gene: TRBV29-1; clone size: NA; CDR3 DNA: TGCAGCGTTGAGACCCTATTGGGGTCCCACCAAGAGACCCAGTACTTC; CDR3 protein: CSVETLLGSHQETQYF
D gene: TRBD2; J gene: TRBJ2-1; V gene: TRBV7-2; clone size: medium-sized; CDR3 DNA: TGTGCCAGCAGTTTCGGACTAGCGGGTGGGAATGAGCAGTTCTTC; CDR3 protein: CASSFGLAGGNEQFF
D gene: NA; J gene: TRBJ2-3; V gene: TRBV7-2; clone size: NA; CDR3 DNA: TGTACCAGCAGCGTTAGGGGTTGGGGCACAGATACGCAGTATTTT; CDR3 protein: CTSSVRGWGTDTQYF
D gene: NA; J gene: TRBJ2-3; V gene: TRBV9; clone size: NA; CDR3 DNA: TGTGCCAGCAGCGTAGTGCAGGGCGGTACAGATACGCAGTGTTTT; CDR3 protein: CASSVVQGGTDTQCF
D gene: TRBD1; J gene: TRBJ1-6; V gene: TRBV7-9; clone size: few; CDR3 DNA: TGTGCCAGCAGCTCCTTAGACAGGGATACCACCCTCCACTTT; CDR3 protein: CASSSLDRDTTLHF
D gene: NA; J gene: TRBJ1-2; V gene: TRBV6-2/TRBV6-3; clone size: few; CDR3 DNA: TGTGCCAGCAGTTACGTCGGGGGAAATGGCTACACCTTC; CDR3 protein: CASSYVGGNGYTF
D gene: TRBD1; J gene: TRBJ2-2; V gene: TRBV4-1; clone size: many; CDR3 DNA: TGCGCCAGCAGCCCAACCGTGGGGACAGGGAAGCCCGGGGAGCTGTTTTTT; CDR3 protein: CASSPTVGTGKPGELFF
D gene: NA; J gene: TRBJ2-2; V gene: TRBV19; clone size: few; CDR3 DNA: TGTGCCAGTAGTATAGTGCCGACAGGGAACACCGGGGAGCTGTTTTTT; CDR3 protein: CASSIVPTGNTGELFF
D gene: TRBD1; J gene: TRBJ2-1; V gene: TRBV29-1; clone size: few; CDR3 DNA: TGCAGCTCATGGGGAAAGGACAGGGGGGAATATGAGCAGTTCTTC; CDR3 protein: CSSWGKDRGEYEQFF
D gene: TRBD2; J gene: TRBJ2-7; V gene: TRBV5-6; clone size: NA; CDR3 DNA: TGTGCCAGCAGCTTAATGACTAGCGGGGGGAAATCCCTCTACCAGCAGTACTTC; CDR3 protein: CASSLMTSGGKSLYQQYF
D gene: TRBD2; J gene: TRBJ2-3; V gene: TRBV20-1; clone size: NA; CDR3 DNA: TGCTGTGCTGGAAGGGGAGATAGCGGGGGAGGCACAGATACGCAGTATTTT; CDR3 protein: CCAGRGDSGGGTDTQYF
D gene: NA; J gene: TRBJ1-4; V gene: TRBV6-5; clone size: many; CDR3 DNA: TGTGCCAGCAGTTCGACAGGAAGTAATGAAAAACTGTTTTTT; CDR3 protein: CASSSTGSNEKLFF
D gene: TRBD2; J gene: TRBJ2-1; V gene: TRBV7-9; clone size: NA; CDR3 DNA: TGTGCCAGCAGCTCCCGGGGGGTCCGCTCCTACAATGAGCAGTTCTTC; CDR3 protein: CASSSRGVRSYNEQFF
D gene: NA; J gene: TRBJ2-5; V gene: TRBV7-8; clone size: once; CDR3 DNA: TGTGCCAGCAGCTTAGGTCTTCAGGGGGGGTACTTC; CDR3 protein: CASSLGLQGGYF
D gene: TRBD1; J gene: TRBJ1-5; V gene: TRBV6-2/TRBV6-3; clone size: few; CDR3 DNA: TGTGCCAGCAGTTTTGCAGGGGGCTTTCAGCCCCAGCATTTT; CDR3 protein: CASSFAGGFQPQHF
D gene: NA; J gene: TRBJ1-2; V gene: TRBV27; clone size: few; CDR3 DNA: TGTGCCAGCAGTTTAGGGGGTCATCATGGCTACACCTTC; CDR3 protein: CASSLGGHHGYTF
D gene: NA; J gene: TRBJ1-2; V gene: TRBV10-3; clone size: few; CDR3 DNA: TGTGCCATCAGTGTGGAAGGAAAGCCTAACTATGGCTACACCTTC; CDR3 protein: CAISVEGKPNYGYTF
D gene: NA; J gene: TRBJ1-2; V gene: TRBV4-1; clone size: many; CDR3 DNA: TGCGCCAGCAGCCAAGATATAGGGGGCTATGGCTACACCTTC; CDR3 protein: CASSQDIGGYGYTF
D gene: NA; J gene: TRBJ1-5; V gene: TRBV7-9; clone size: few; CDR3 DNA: TGTGCCAGCAGCCACAGGGCCGGTCAGCCCCAGCATTTT; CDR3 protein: CASSHRAGQPQHF
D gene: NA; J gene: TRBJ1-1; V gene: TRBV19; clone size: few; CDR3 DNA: TGTGCCAGTAGTATCGTGGGAGGGAACACTGAAGCTTTCTTT; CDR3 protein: CASSIVGGNTEAFF
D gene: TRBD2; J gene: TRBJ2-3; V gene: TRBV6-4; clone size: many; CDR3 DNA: TGTGCCAGCAGTGTAGCGGGGGGGACAGATACGCAGTATTTT; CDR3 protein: CASSVAGGTDTQYF
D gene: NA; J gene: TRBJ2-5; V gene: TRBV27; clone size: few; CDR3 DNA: TGTGCCAGCAGTACCTCCACATGGGGGGAAGAGACCCAGTACTTC; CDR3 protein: CASSTSTWGEETQYF
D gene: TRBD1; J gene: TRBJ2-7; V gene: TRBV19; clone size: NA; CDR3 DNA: TGTGCCAGTAGTTCGCTCGGGGACAGGGCCCTTTACGAGCAGTACTTC; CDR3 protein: CASSSLGDRALYEQYF
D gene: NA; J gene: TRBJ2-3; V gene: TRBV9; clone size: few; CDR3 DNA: TGTGCCAGCAGCGTAACAGGGTTGGCAGATACGCAGTATTTT; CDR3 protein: CASSVTGLADTQYF
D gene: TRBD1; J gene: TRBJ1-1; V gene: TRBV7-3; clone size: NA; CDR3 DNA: TGTGCCAGCAGCCTATCGACAGGGGCGCGGACTGAAGCTTTCTTT; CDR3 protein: CASSLSTGARTEAFF
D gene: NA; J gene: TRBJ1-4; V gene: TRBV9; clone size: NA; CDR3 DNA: TGTGCCAGCAGCGCAGAGAATGAAAAACTGTTTTTT; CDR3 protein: CASSAENEKLFF